This entry lists 21 T cell receptor beta chains sequenced from one sample in a study of cytomegalovirus exposure and HLA in healthy donors. Assay used: immunoSEQ multiplex PCR; TCRdb lists only in-frame clones, some missing. The sample comprises roughly 120,000 clones, about 91% of which are singletons, and 1.5% to 2% rests with the top ten. The sample was PBMCs. The source of these receptors is a man aged 18 to 35 in good health and CMV-seronegative.

The chain recombines TRBV4-2 with TRBJ2-4; 9 bases are a match to TRBD2. CDR1 LGHNA and CDR2 YNFKEQ come from the germline V gene. With 1 base clipped from V and 1 base from J, the junction kept 5 bases outside the gene matches. This CDR3 region has 17 residues. The DNA for the CDR3 is TGTGCCAGCAGCCAAGGGGCTAGCGGGGAGGCCAAAAACATTCAGTACTTC. It translates to CASSQGASGEAKNIQYF.

The V gene is TRBV15, the J gene TRBJ1-3; TRBD1 aligns across 9 bases. V gave up 4 bases and J gave up 0 bases; unmatched junction bases: 10. CDR1 LNHNV and CDR2 YYDKDF come from the germline V gene (reference sequence). The CDR3 consists of 18 residues. This CDR3 is CATSKYMDRGRSGNTIYF. CDR3 nucleotide sequence: TGTGCCACCAGCAAGTATATGGACAGGGGCCGCTCTGGAAACACCATATATTTT.

V usage is TRBV2 and J usage is TRBJ2-2; possible D gene TRBD1, 6 bases. The CDR3 loop spans 18 amino acids. Germline V gene sequence: CDR1 SNHLY, CDR2 FYNNEI. Trimming cost V 5 bases and J 1 base, with 20 bases left between them. The CDR3 nucleotides read TGTGCCAGCAGTCGACAGACAGGATGGATAGGGAACACCGGGGAGCTGTTTTTT. Encoded protein: CASSRQTGWIGNTGELFF.

The chain couples TRBV5-1 to TRBJ2-7; D not certain. The V end lost 2 bases, the J end lost 5 bases, and 8 bases lay between the germline ends. This CDR3 contains 12 residues. Germline loops: CDR1 SGHRS, CDR2 YFSETQ. CDR3 DNA: TGCGCCAGCAGCTTTTCTTTCGACGAGCAGTACTTC. This gives the protein CASSFSFDEQYF.

The genes are TRBV6-5 and TRBJ1-3, with a possible D match to TRBD1 (6 bases). Trimming cost V 6 bases and J 8 bases, with 8 bases left between them. Germline assignment: CDR1 MNHEY and CDR2 SVGAGI. The CDR3 has 11 residues. CDR3 sequence reads: CASSKGDTIYF. The CDR3 DNA sequence: TGTGCCAGCAGCAAGGGGGACACCATATATTTT.

In its sample, this clone was seen a few times. The chain is built from TRBV10-2 and TRBJ1-6; weak D call: TRBD1 (5 bases). V lost 5 bases and J lost 8, with 16 bases in between. The CDR3 covers 15 residues. Germline V gene data show CDR1 as WSHSY and CDR2 as SAAADI. The CDR3 is CASSRYTGSDSPLHF. CDR3 DNA sequence: TGCGCCAGCAGTCGATATACAGGCTCGGATTCACCCCTCCACTTT.

This chain connects TRBV5-4 to TRBJ2-7; weak D call: TRBD2 (6 bases). Germline assignment: CDR1 SGHNT and CDR2 YYREEE (reference sequence). V was shortened by 4 bases and J by 0 bases, with 20 bases between the two germline ends. This CDR3 comprises 17 residues. CDR3 sequence reads: CASSRDFLRGGSYEQYF. CDR3 DNA sequence: TGTGCCAGCAGCCGCGATTTCTTGAGGGGAGGCTCCTACGAGCAGTACTTC.

V usage is TRBV6-5 and J usage is TRBJ2-7; TRBD1 matches at 8 bases. CDR1 MNHEY and CDR2 SVGAGI come from the germline V gene. CDR3 length: 14 amino acids. V lost 6 bases, J lost 3 bases, and 7 bases stayed unmatched. The CDR3 DNA reads as TGTGCCAGCAGACGGACAGGGCTACTCTACGAGCAGTACTTC. It codes for CASRRTGLLYEQYF.

The rearrangement joins TRBV4-1 to TRBJ1-1, with no clear D. Germline values: CDR1 MGHRA, CDR2 YSYEKL. Trimming removed 2 bases from V and 0 bases from J, with 4 bases in between. CDR3 length: 13 residues. CDR3 DNA: TGCGCCAGCAGCCAATCCTTGAACACTGAAGCTTTCTTT. Protein product: CASSQSLNTEAFF.

The V call is TRBV28, the J call TRBJ2-1; 9 bases match TRBD1. CDR3 size: 14 residues. In germline, CDR1 is MDHEN, CDR2 SYDVKM. The ends lost 5 bases at V and 10 bases at J; junction bases unmatched: 9. As DNA, the CDR3 is TGTGCCAGCAGTCCGGTGGACAGGGGCGGCGAGCAGTTCTTC. Translation gives CASSPVDRGGEQFF.

The genes are TRBV11-3 and TRBJ2-7; D is ambiguous. The CDR3 length is 13 residues. V was shortened by 6 bases and J by 3 bases, with 12 bases between the two germline ends. Germline assignment: CDR1 SGHNT and CDR2 YENEEA. As DNA, the CDR3 is TGTGCCAGCAGTACCCTTCCGGGCTACGAGCAGTACTTC. Translating it yields CASSTLPGYEQYF.

The chain carries TRBV30 and TRBJ1-1; D is possibly TRBD1 (5 bases). This CDR3 region has 12 residues. Germline-derived CDR1 and CDR2 are GTSNPN and SVGIG (reference sequence). V was trimmed by 8 bases and J by 1 base, leaving 11 bases between them. Written as DNA, the CDR3 is TGTGCCGCGGGACGGACGAACACTGAAGCTTTCTTT. Its protein product is CAAGRTNTEAFF.

The V and J genes are TRBV13 and TRBJ2-3; TRBD2 aligns across 10 bases. The CDR3 sequence is 15 residues long. V gave up 5 bases and J gave up 2 bases; unmatched junction bases: 4. The germline CDR1 and CDR2 sequences are PRHDT and FYEKMQ (reference sequence). CDR3: CASSPTSGDTDTQYF. The DNA of the CDR3 is TGTGCCAGCAGCCCAACTAGCGGGGACACAGATACGCAGTATTTT.

This chain joins TRBV5-1 and TRBJ1-6; D gene ambiguous. CDR1 SGHRS and CDR2 YFSETQ come from the germline V gene. The V and J ends lost 0 bases and 0 bases respectively, with 13 bases between them. This CDR3 is built from 18 residues. The CDR3 protein is CASSLAFSESSYNSPLHF. In DNA form, the CDR3 reads TGCGCCAGCAGCTTGGCCTTTTCAGAAAGCTCCTATAATTCACCCCTCCACTTT.

The V gene is TRBV6-1, the J gene TRBJ1-6; the D is unclear. This CDR3 region has 13 residues. V dropped 3 bases and J dropped 9 bases, with 9 bases sitting between them. Germline CDR1 and CDR2: MNHNS and SASEGT. CDR3 protein: CASSDLGGSPLHF. CDR3 in DNA: TGTGCCAGCAGTGATTTAGGCGGTTCACCCCTCCACTTT.

The genes are TRBV11-2 and TRBJ1-3; tentative D call: TRBD1 (5 bases). The CDR3 is 15 residues long. The V gene's germline CDR1 is SGHAT and CDR2 FQNNGV. V was pared by 5 bases and J by 2 bases, with 13 bases between. The CDR3 bases are TGTGCCAGCAGCCCTCGGACACTTACTGGAAACACCATATATTTT. Translation gives CASSPRTLTGNTIYF. Looking up the rest from reference TRBV11-2 and TRBJ1-3 gives the full variable domain: EAGVAQSPRYKIIEKRQSVAFWCNPISGHATLYWYQQILGQGPKLLIQFQNNGVVDDSQLPKDRFSAERLKGVDSTLKIQPAKLEDSAVYLCASSPRTLTGNTIYFGEGSWLTVV.

The rearrangement links TRBV20-1 to TRBJ2-1, with D hard to call. CDR1 and CDR2 from the germline V gene are DFQATT and SNEGSKA (reference sequence). The CDR3 is made up of 11 amino acids. The V and J ends lost 2 bases and 6 bases respectively, with 5 bases between them. The CDR3 bases are TGCAGTGCTAGACCGTCCAATGAGCAGTTCTTC. Its protein product is CSARPSNEQFF.

V and J are TRBV27 and TRBJ2-5, with a weak D call TRBD1 (6 bases). The germline V gene has CDR1 MNHEY and CDR2 SMNVEV (reference sequence). This CDR3 is 15 amino acids long. The ends were cut back, 3 bases at V and 2 bases at J, with 13 bases in the middle. CDR3 sequence: CASSLFRQAQETQYF. CDR3 in DNA: TGTGCCAGCAGTTTGTTTCGACAGGCGCAAGAGACCCAGTACTTC.

The chain uses TRBV19 and TRBJ2-7; TRBD2 aligns across 12 bases. Germline trimming cut 4 bases from V and 1 base from J; bases unmatched to any gene: 5. The CDR3 extends over 16 amino acids. CDR1 is LNHDA, CDR2 SQIVND, per germline (reference sequence). The CDR3 spells CASSRTSGGRSYEQYF. The CDR3 DNA reads TGTGCCAGTAGTAGAACTAGCGGGGGGAGATCCTACGAGCAGTACTTC.

The V gene is TRBV30, the J gene TRBJ2-2; D is uncertain. Trimming cost V 3 bases and J 5 bases, with 13 bases left between them. The CDR3 is 14 residues long. Germline CDR1 GTSNPN, CDR2 SVGIG (reference sequence). The CDR3: CAWSPLSLTGELFF. For the CDR3, the DNA is TGTGCCTGGAGCCCCTTGTCGTTAACCGGGGAGCTGTTTTTT.

The CDR3 loop reads CASSSTSGGPYEQYF. The CDR3 DNA sequence: TGTGCCAGCAGCTCGACTAGCGGGGGGCCCTACGAGCAGTACTTC. This rearrangement joins TRBV7-2 to TRBJ2-7, with 13 bases fitting TRBD2. Germline V gives CDR1 SGHTA, CDR2 FQGNSA. Trimming at V came to 4 bases and at J to 2 bases, leaving 2 bases not matched to a gene. The CDR3 is 15 amino acids.